This T cell receptor beta chain was recorded in a study of blood T cell repertoires in COVID-19. Study in general: Sample material is recorded as cDNA or gDNA derived from T cells, B-cell-depleted T cells, or PBMCs.

Original processing notes: Quantification of nucleated cells was approximated via reference gene primer amplification. Sequencing used immunoSEQ multiplex PCR; TCRdb keeps in-frame clones, though not all of them. V and J calls and clone size are as listed in that table; D and trimming were resolved from the DNA. The data show about 51,000 clones, approximately 90% seen once. CDR1 is SQVTM, CDR2 ANQGSEA, per germline. The CDR3 loop spans 15 amino acids. With 5 bases removed from V and 3 bases from J, the gap between germline ends came to 18 bases. This sequence originates from a man aged 50 to 59 with acute or convalescent COVID-19. The rearrangement uses TRBV29-1 and TRBJ2-3, with D possibly being TRBD1 (6 bases). Sample: peripheral blood. CDR3 amino acids: CSVLNPGRGTDTQYF. CDR3 DNA: TGCAGCGTTCTAAACCCGGGAAGGGGGACAGATACGCAGTATTTT.